The rows below give T cell receptor beta chains drawn from one sample of a study of T-cell memory formation after mild COVID-19. TCRdb reprocessed the 5' RACE reads via MiXCR and lists one record per CDR3 protein. The sample records around 390,000 distinct CDR3 sequences, around a sixth being singletons. The specimen sequenced was PBMCs or a T cell subset sorted from them (not recorded which). All receptors derive from a man between 18 and 35 years old who had mild COVID-19 (a few samples of this study predate the infection). Cell type and time point are not known. The CDR3 runs from the conserved cysteine through the conserved F or W. The D gene is left open where the match is weak. Not every row has a clone size; where given, it reads once, few, many or a size class.

d_call: -; clone_size: few; v_call: TRBV3-1; j_call: TRBJ1-5; cdr3_aa: CASSHRNVGGAQHF; cdr3_nt: TGTGCCAGCAGCCACCGGAATGTCGGGGGGGCCCAGCATTTT
d_call: TRBD1; clone_size: -; v_call: TRBV6-5; j_call: TRBJ2-7; cdr3_aa: CASSSTGTGSWYEQYF; cdr3_nt: TGTGCCAGCAGCTCGACTGGGACAGGGAGTTGGTACGAGCAGTACTTC
d_call: TRBD1; clone_size: -; v_call: TRBV28; j_call: TRBJ1-1; cdr3_aa: CASSLLSFKGQGEAFF; cdr3_nt: TGTGCCAGCAGTTTATTGTCTTTTAAGGGACAGGGAGAAGCTTTCTTT
d_call: -; clone_size: -; v_call: TRBV9; j_call: TRBJ1-2; cdr3_aa: CASSVELTGEFNYGYTF; cdr3_nt: TGTGCCAGCAGCGTAGAACTCACAGGAGAGTTTAACTATGGCTACACCTTC
d_call: -; clone_size: -; v_call: TRBV4-2; j_call: TRBJ2-7; cdr3_aa: CASSQEEGRAYEQYF; cdr3_nt: TGTGCCAGCAGCCAAGAAGAGGGACGGGCCTACGAGCAGTACTTC
d_call: -; clone_size: -; v_call: TRBV29-1; j_call: TRBJ2-2; cdr3_aa: CSVEAGTGELFF; cdr3_nt: TGCAGCGTTGAGGCAGGGACCGGGGAGCTGTTTTTT
d_call: TRBD1; clone_size: few; v_call: TRBV7-9; j_call: TRBJ2-3; cdr3_aa: CASSHAPDRGGPYGRTDTQYF; cdr3_nt: TGTGCCAGCAGCCACGCCCCGGACAGGGGGGGGCCCTATGGTAGGACAGATACGCAGTATTTT
d_call: -; clone_size: -; v_call: TRBV12-3/TRBV12-4; j_call: TRBJ1-1; cdr3_aa: CVSSLTGGTEAFF; cdr3_nt: TGTGTCAGCAGTTTAACGGGGGGCACTGAAGCTTTCTTT
d_call: -; clone_size: few; v_call: TRBV10-2; j_call: TRBJ2-3; cdr3_aa: CASSESPGTDTQYF; cdr3_nt: TGCGCCAGCAGTGAGTCCCCCGGAACAGATACGCAGTATTTT
d_call: TRBD2; clone_size: many; v_call: TRBV7-2; j_call: TRBJ2-7; cdr3_aa: CASSSVSGGYEQYF; cdr3_nt: TGTGCCAGCAGCTCAGTTTCGGGGGGCTACGAGCAGTACTTC
d_call: -; clone_size: -; v_call: TRBV7-8; j_call: TRBJ1-1; cdr3_aa: CASGGGWTEAFF; cdr3_nt: TGTGCCAGCGGAGGGGGATGGACTGAAGCTTTCTTT
d_call: -; clone_size: -; v_call: TRBV7-6; j_call: TRBJ2-2; cdr3_aa: CASSMGPNTGELFF; cdr3_nt: TGTGCCAGCAGCATGGGACCTAACACCGGGGAGCTGTTTTTT
d_call: -; clone_size: -; v_call: TRBV10-3; j_call: TRBJ2-1; cdr3_aa: CAISPRGGTGEQFF; cdr3_nt: TGTGCCATCAGTCCCCGAGGGGGGACGGGTGAGCAGTTCTTC
d_call: -; clone_size: few; v_call: TRBV11-2; j_call: TRBJ2-2; cdr3_aa: CASSLVQFANTGELFF; cdr3_nt: TGTGCCAGCAGCTTAGTTCAGTTCGCGAACACCGGGGAGCTGTTTTTT
d_call: -; clone_size: -; v_call: TRBV10-3; j_call: TRBJ2-7; cdr3_aa: CAIGPGRGDYEQYF; cdr3_nt: TGTGCCATCGGTCCCGGACGGGGAGACTACGAGCAGTACTTC
d_call: -; clone_size: few; v_call: TRBV5-1; j_call: TRBJ1-1; cdr3_aa: CASSPGFGNTEAFF; cdr3_nt: TGCGCCAGCAGCCCAGGGTTTGGGAACACTGAAGCTTTCTTT
d_call: -; clone_size: -; v_call: TRBV20-1; j_call: TRBJ2-7; cdr3_aa: CSARVGGQYEQYF; cdr3_nt: TGCAGTGCTAGAGTGGGGGGGCAATACGAGCAGTACTTC
d_call: -; clone_size: once; v_call: TRBV21-1; j_call: TRBJ1-1; cdr3_aa: CASSKGYKAFF; cdr3_nt: TGTGCCAGCAGCAAGGGTTACAAAGCTTTCTTT
d_call: -; clone_size: -; v_call: TRBV7-8; j_call: TRBJ1-1; cdr3_aa: CASSLAPTTGLNKAFF; cdr3_nt: TGTGCCAGCAGCTTAGCGCCGACTACAGGACTAAATAAAGCTTTCTTT
d_call: TRBD1; clone_size: many; v_call: TRBV6-5; j_call: TRBJ2-3; cdr3_aa: CASSYSTGSGTDTQYF; cdr3_nt: TGTGCCAGCAGTTACTCGACAGGGAGTGGCACAGATACGCAGTATTTT
d_call: TRBD2; clone_size: -; v_call: TRBV14; j_call: TRBJ2-1; cdr3_aa: CASSQARTSGAQFF; cdr3_nt: TGTGCCAGCAGCCAAGCTCGGACTAGCGGTGCCCAGTTCTTC
d_call: -; clone_size: few; v_call: TRBV5-1; j_call: TRBJ1-3; cdr3_aa: CASSLDRLAGNTIYF; cdr3_nt: TGCGCCAGCAGCTTGGACAGGCTGGCCGGAAACACCATATATTTT
d_call: TRBD2; clone_size: few; v_call: TRBV7-2; j_call: TRBJ2-3; cdr3_aa: CASSLVAGGSDTQYF; cdr3_nt: TGTGCCAGCAGCTTAGTAGCGGGGGGGTCAGATACGCAGTATTTT
d_call: -; clone_size: few; v_call: TRBV7-2; j_call: TRBJ2-3; cdr3_aa: CASSLDGAGPDTQYF; cdr3_nt: TGTGCCAGCAGCTTAGATGGGGCAGGCCCAGATACGCAGTATTTT
d_call: -; clone_size: few; v_call: TRBV6-5; j_call: TRBJ2-3; cdr3_aa: CASSYPGSTQYF; cdr3_nt: TGTGCCAGCAGTTACCCGGGGAGTACGCAGTATTTT
d_call: -; clone_size: many; v_call: TRBV7-9; j_call: TRBJ2-1; cdr3_aa: CASTVLLPANNEQFF; cdr3_nt: TGTGCCAGCACCGTCTTACTTCCTGCAAACAATGAGCAGTTCTTC
d_call: -; clone_size: few; v_call: TRBV5-1; j_call: TRBJ2-1; cdr3_aa: CASSVEVSHNEQFF; cdr3_nt: TGCGCCAGCAGCGTGGAGGTCTCTCACAATGAGCAGTTCTTC
d_call: TRBD1; clone_size: -; v_call: TRBV28; j_call: TRBJ1-5; cdr3_aa: CASIWTGGYQPQHF; cdr3_nt: TGTGCCAGCATCTGGACAGGGGGCTATCAGCCCCAGCATTTT
d_call: TRBD1; clone_size: -; v_call: TRBV27; j_call: TRBJ2-5; cdr3_aa: CASSPGQGWTETQYF; cdr3_nt: TGTGCCAGCAGTCCGGGACAGGGTTGGACGGAGACCCAGTACTTC
d_call: -; clone_size: many; v_call: TRBV5-1; j_call: TRBJ1-1; cdr3_aa: CASSSPSGGTEAFF; cdr3_nt: TGCGCCAGCAGCTCCCCGTCGGGGGGCACTGAAGCTTTCTTT
d_call: -; clone_size: -; v_call: TRBV23-1; j_call: TRBJ2-4; cdr3_aa: CASSPTRTAKNIQYF; cdr3_nt: TGCGCCAGCAGCCCCACCAGGACAGCCAAAAACATTCAGTACTTC
d_call: -; clone_size: many; v_call: TRBV7-9; j_call: TRBJ2-5; cdr3_aa: CASSLYGLAQETQYF; cdr3_nt: TGTGCCAGCAGCTTATATGGTCTAGCACAAGAGACCCAGTACTTC
d_call: -; clone_size: few; v_call: TRBV15; j_call: TRBJ2-5; cdr3_aa: CATSPHKQETQYF; cdr3_nt: TGTGCCACCAGCCCCCACAAACAAGAGACCCAGTACTTC
d_call: -; clone_size: few; v_call: TRBV5-1; j_call: TRBJ1-4; cdr3_aa: CASSGSRGGTNEKLFF; cdr3_nt: TGCGCCAGCAGCGGGTCCAGGGGCGGAACTAATGAAAAACTGTTTTTT
d_call: -; clone_size: few; v_call: TRBV11-2; j_call: TRBJ1-3; cdr3_aa: CASSSRSGVSGNTIYF; cdr3_nt: TGTGCCAGCAGCTCCAGATCAGGGGTCTCTGGAAACACCATATATTTT
d_call: -; clone_size: few; v_call: TRBV7-8; j_call: TRBJ2-5; cdr3_aa: CASSLFRETQYF; cdr3_nt: TGTGCCAGCAGCTTATTTAGAGAGACCCAGTACTTC
d_call: -; clone_size: few; v_call: TRBV12-5; j_call: TRBJ2-3; cdr3_aa: CASAVPGDTQYF; cdr3_nt: TGTGCTAGTGCTGTCCCGGGGGATACGCAGTATTTT
d_call: -; clone_size: -; v_call: TRBV3-1; j_call: TRBJ2-1; cdr3_aa: CASSSPGYRNEQFF; cdr3_nt: TGTGCCAGCAGTTCCCCCGGCTACCGGAATGAGCAGTTCTTC
d_call: -; clone_size: -; v_call: TRBV11-1; j_call: TRBJ1-2; cdr3_aa: CASTSSPTNYGYTF; cdr3_nt: TGTGCCAGCACCTCCTCGCCCACTAACTATGGCTACACCTTC
d_call: TRBD1; clone_size: few; v_call: TRBV29-1; j_call: TRBJ2-5; cdr3_aa: CSVEGYGDRVRETQYF; cdr3_nt: TGCAGCGTTGAGGGTTATGGGGACAGGGTTAGGGAGACCCAGTACTTC
d_call: TRBD2; clone_size: -; v_call: TRBV6-5; j_call: TRBJ2-7; cdr3_aa: CASSYTGGAASYEQYF; cdr3_nt: TGTGCCAGCAGTTACACGGGGGGTGCCGCCTCCTACGAGCAGTACTTC
d_call: -; clone_size: -; v_call: TRBV6-5; j_call: TRBJ1-1; cdr3_aa: CATLGLGGKGNTEAFF; cdr3_nt: TGTGCCACCCTTGGGCTAGGGGGTAAGGGCAACACTGAAGCTTTCTTT
d_call: -; clone_size: -; v_call: TRBV20-1; j_call: TRBJ2-6; cdr3_aa: CSAKQGANVLTF; cdr3_nt: TGCAGTGCAAAACAGGGAGCCAACGTCCTGACTTTC
d_call: -; clone_size: few; v_call: TRBV29-1; j_call: TRBJ2-3; cdr3_aa: CSVEEGPTDTQYF; cdr3_nt: TGCAGCGTTGAAGAAGGGCCAACAGATACGCAGTATTTT
d_call: TRBD1; clone_size: few; v_call: TRBV20-1; j_call: TRBJ2-5; cdr3_aa: CSARRTGSGETQYF; cdr3_nt: TGCAGTGCTAGACGGACAGGGTCGGGGGAGACCCAGTACTTC
d_call: -; clone_size: few; v_call: TRBV15; j_call: TRBJ2-3; cdr3_aa: CATSARRGADTQYF; cdr3_nt: TGTGCCACCAGCGCTAGGAGGGGGGCAGATACGCAGTATTTT
d_call: TRBD2; clone_size: few; v_call: TRBV24-1; j_call: TRBJ2-3; cdr3_aa: CATSESTSGGTDTQYF; cdr3_nt: TGTGCCACCAGTGAATCTACTAGCGGCGGCACAGATACGCAGTATTTT
d_call: TRBD1; clone_size: -; v_call: TRBV7-3; j_call: TRBJ2-7; cdr3_aa: CASSTWTGPYEQYF; cdr3_nt: TGTGCCAGCAGCACCTGGACAGGCCCCTACGAGCAGTACTTC
d_call: -; clone_size: few; v_call: TRBV7-2; j_call: TRBJ1-3; cdr3_aa: CASSLRSPGQGGGNTIYF; cdr3_nt: TGTGCCAGCAGCTTAAGATCCCCGGGGCAGGGAGGGGGAAACACCATATATTTT
d_call: TRBD2; clone_size: -; v_call: TRBV20-1; j_call: TRBJ2-1; cdr3_aa: CSARGGLAGGSSLDEQFF; cdr3_nt: TGCAGTGCGAGGGGGGGGCTAGCGGGGGGCTCCTCCCTCGATGAGCAGTTCTTC
d_call: TRBD2; clone_size: few; v_call: TRBV10-3; j_call: TRBJ2-3; cdr3_aa: CAIMGGISGGSTDTQYF; cdr3_nt: TGTGCCATCATGGGCGGCATAAGCGGGGGGTCCACAGATACGCAGTATTTT
d_call: -; clone_size: few; v_call: TRBV11-2; j_call: TRBJ2-3; cdr3_aa: CASSPSSGTENPDTQYF; cdr3_nt: TGTGCCAGCAGCCCATCATCCGGGACCGAAAACCCAGATACGCAGTATTTT
d_call: TRBD2; clone_size: few; v_call: TRBV7-2; j_call: TRBJ2-1; cdr3_aa: CASSKGLAVNEQFF; cdr3_nt: TGTGCCAGCAGTAAGGGACTAGCAGTCAATGAGCAGTTCTTC